The 16 T cell receptor beta chains below come from one sample, sequenced in a study of human T cells and chemical hapten exposure. In TCRdb, the RACE reads were re-called with MiXCR into one record per CDR3 protein. The profile shows 350,000 or so distinct CDR3 sequences, under 9% of them singletons. Specified time point: patch test 1, 2 weeks after DPC sensitization. The treatment was: therapeutic diphenylcyclopropenone sensitization with weekly scalp DPC. This specimen was whole blood, taken in connection with sensitization to the hapten diphenylcyclopropenone (DPC). These receptors were taken from a woman aged 18-29 years with alopecia areata. Some clones in this sample may be carry-over from other donors' samples.

This clonotype was observed a handful of times. The CDR3 DNA reads TGTGCCAGCAACGGGGACGGGAACTATGGCTACACCTTC. Protein: CASNGDGNYGYTF. The chain uses TRBV3-1 and TRBJ1-2; a possible D gene is TRBD1 (5 bases). Per the germline V gene, CDR1 is LGHDT and CDR2 is YNNKEL (reference sequence). The CDR3 has 13 residues. V lost 7 bases, J lost 2 bases, and 11 bases lay in between.

This clonotype has ten or more counts. This sequence joins TRBV7-9 and TRBJ1-6; D not resolved. Looked up from germline, CDR1 is SEHNR and CDR2 is FQNEAQ (reference sequence). The CDR3 covers 12 residues. V dropped 5 bases and J dropped 10 bases, with 9 bases sitting between them. The CDR3 DNA reads as TGTGCCAGCAGCCGAAGCGAATCACCCCTCCACTTT. Protein: CASSRSESPLHF. The full variable domain, rest sourced from reference TRBV7-9 and TRBJ1-6, is DTGVSQNPRHKITKRGQNVTFRCDPISEHNRLYWYRQTLGQGPEFLTYFQNEAQLEKSRLLSDRFSAERPKGSFSTLEIQRTEQGDSAMYLCASSRSESPLHFGNGTRLTVT.

This clonotype was seen only a few times. The chain has TRBV11-3 and TRBJ2-7, with D possibly matching TRBD1 (6 bases). The CDR3 extends over 13 amino acids. Germline V gene lookup returns CDR1 SGHNT and CDR2 YENEEA. Trimming shortened V by 3 bases and J by 3 bases, and 9 bases separated the two germline ends. CDR3 in DNA: TGTGCCAGCAGCTTTCGACAGGACTACGAGCAGTACTTC. Encoded protein: CASSFRQDYEQYF.

The rearrangement uses TRBV4-2 and TRBJ1-5; D is possibly TRBD1 (5 bases). V lost 0 bases and J 6 bases, leaving 12 bases between the germline ends. Germline V CDR1 and CDR2: LGHNA, YNFKEQ. The CDR3 is made up of 15 amino acids. The CDR3 DNA is TGTGCCAGCAGCCAAGATCTCCCAGGGAGTCAGCCCCAGCATTTT. It is translated as CASSQDLPGSQPQHF.

The V call is TRBV6-1, the J call TRBJ2-6, with D unclear. The length of the CDR3 is 14 residues. V lost 8 bases and J lost 0, with 8 bases in between. Germline assignment: CDR1 MNHNS and CDR2 SASEGT. The CDR3 nucleotides read TGTGCCAGCGCCGCTGGCTCTGGGGCCAACGTCCTGACTTTC. As protein: CASAAGSGANVLTF.

This clonotype was detected ten times or more. The chain recombines TRBV12-3 or TRBV12-4 with TRBJ2-1, with D perhaps TRBD1 (5 bases). This CDR3 is 13 amino acids long. The V gene lost 5 bases and the J gene lost 6 bases, with 11 bases spanning the gap. The CDR3 bases are TGTGCCAGCAGTGCAGGGATCTCCAATGAGCAGTTCTTC. Its protein product is CASSAGISNEQFF.

The J gene is TRBJ1-4, the V gene TRBV2; D uncertain. V was shortened by 3 bases and J by 0 bases, with 5 bases between the two germline ends. The germline CDR1 and CDR2 sequences are SNHLY and FYNNEI. CDR3 length: 14 amino acids. The CDR3 loop is CASSDRTTNEKLFF. In DNA, the CDR3 is TGTGCCAGCAGTGATAGAACAACTAATGAAAAACTGTTTTTT.

This clonotype was found a few times. V is TRBV7-9 and J is TRBJ1-5; no firm D call. Trimming removed 5 bases from V and 5 bases from J, with 7 bases in between. This CDR3 comprises 12 residues. The germline CDR1 and CDR2 sequences are SEHNR and FQNEAQ (reference sequence). CDR3 coding DNA: TGTGCCAGCAGCATAATGGATCAGCCCCAGCATTTT. It specifies CASSIMDQPQHF.

This clonotype has at least ten counts. CDR3 bases: TGCAGTGCTAGAAGGGGAGACACAGATACGCAGTATTTT. Amino acids: CSARRGDTDTQYF. The J gene is TRBJ2-3, the V gene TRBV20-1; the D gene could be TRBD1 or TRBD2 (5 bases each). From germline, CDR1 is DFQATT and CDR2 SNEGSKA (reference sequence). The germline V and J ends were trimmed by 2 bases and 2 bases, with 8 bases remaining between them. This CDR3 is built from 13 residues.

The chain links TRBV28 to TRBJ2-5; 7 positions match TRBD2. CDR3 length equals 12 residues. The trim removed 9 bases at V and 4 bases at J, leaving 5 bases unmatched. In germline, CDR1 is MDHEN, CDR2 SYDVKM. CDR3 sequence (DNA): TGTGCCAGGGGGGGGACGATAGAGACCCAGTACTTC. This translates into CARGGTIETQYF.

V and J are TRBV11-1 and TRBJ2-5; TRBD1 matches 9 bases. V trimming: 3 bases; J trimming: 4 bases; junction bases outside the gene matches: 6. Per germline, CDR1 SGHAT and CDR2 FQDESV (reference sequence). The CDR3 loop spans 15 amino acids. CDR3 in DNA: TGTGCCAGCAGCTTCAACAGGGGGCGGGCAGAGACCCAGTACTTC. Translated, it gives CASSFNRGRAETQYF.

This clonotype was counted at least ten times. The J gene is TRBJ2-5, the V gene TRBV6-5; TRBD2 is a possible D gene (6 bases). Germline loops: CDR1 MNHEY, CDR2 SVGAGI. CDR3 length: 12 residues. V lost 2 bases to trimming and J lost 5 bases, with 6 bases between them. The CDR3: CASSYGGETQYF. The CDR3 DNA reads as TGTGCCAGCAGTTACGGGGGGGAGACCCAGTACTTC.

The rearrangement links TRBV5-6 to TRBJ1-2, with D maybe TRBD1 (5 bases). The CDR3 consists of 15 residues. The V gene lost 6 bases and the J gene lost 9 bases, with 24 bases spanning the gap. Per germline, CDR1 SGHDT and CDR2 YYEEEE. CDR3 sequence (DNA): TGTGCCAGCAAAAACCCTCGCCAGGGAAGAAGGAGCTACACCTTC. Residues: CASKNPRQGRRSYTF.

This chain uses TRBV6-6 with TRBJ1-4; D is uncertain. CDR1 and CDR2 (germline): MNHNY, SVGAGI (reference sequence). Trimming shortened V by 6 bases and J by 7 bases, and 9 bases separated the two germline ends. This CDR3 has 12 amino acids. The CDR3 DNA reads as TGTGCCAGCAGCCATTCAAGTGAAAAACTGTTTTTT. Translation gives CASSHSSEKLFF.

The chain has TRBV7-2 and TRBJ1-6; 8 positions match TRBD1. The germline CDR1 and CDR2 sequences are SGHTA and FQGNSA. Trimming took 1 base from V and 8 from J; bases not matched to a gene: 4. The CDR3 has 15 residues. The CDR3 loop is CASSLEGQAYSPLHF. The CDR3 DNA is TGTGCCAGCAGCTTAGAGGGACAGGCCTATTCACCCCTCCACTTT.

This clonotype showed up just a few times. The chain combines TRBV29-1 with TRBJ2-3, with 7 positions matching TRBD1. Germline CDR1 and CDR2: SQVTM and ANQGSEA. Trimming took 6 bases from V and 2 from J; bases not matched to a gene: 8. The CDR3 runs 14 residues. This chain's CDR3 is CSVRPGQTTDTQYF. The CDR3 nucleotides are TGCAGCGTCCGACCGGGACAGACCACAGATACGCAGTATTTT.